This T cell receptor beta chain was recorded in a study of shared clonotypes between healthy human individuals. Concerning this clone: No antigen is known for it.

Study-level points and caveats: Shared clonotypes across all four donors exceeded non-shared ones in generation probability. Expectations were that clonotype sharing among donors would be affected by sequencing depth. Naive subsets tended to show greater estimated richness than memory subsets.

The CDR3 contains 14 residues. Deletions cut 2 bases from V and 5 bases from J, with 10 bases between. The germline gives CDR1 SNHLY, CDR2 FYNNEI. Naive CD8 isolation took CD45RO-negative cells positively selected for CCR7 and excluded terminally differentiated effector memory CD45RA+ cells. Source study methods: Junction-only immunoSEQ data arrived without quality scores, meaning filtering differed. The table came from immunoSEQ multiplex PCR; TCRdb's copy has only in-frame clones and leaves some out. The V and J calls and the clone size are those of that table, but D and trimming were determined from the DNA. The sample lists about 2.1 million clones; around 93% were seen once.

This clonotype was sampled from a man younger than 30 in good health. Some clones in this sample may be carry-over from other donors' samples. The genes are TRBV2 and TRBJ1-5; D remains unclear. Sequences were obtained from naive CD8+ T cells from PBMCs. CDR3 in amino acids: CASSESGKHQPQHF. The DNA for the CDR3 is TGTGCCAGCAGTGAATCAGGCAAACATCAGCCCCAGCATTTT.